In this sample, the clone carrying this TCR beta chain turned up a few times. TCRdb recomputed calls from the RACE reads with MiXCR, one row per CDR3 protein. The sample contains 100,000 or so distinct CDR3 sequences, less than 40% of which appear only once. Time point reported: patch test 3, about 24 weeks after DPC sensitization. As to treatment: therapeutic diphenylcyclopropenone sensitization with weekly scalp DPC. The record originates from a study of human T cells and chemical hapten exposure. The starting material was whole blood, obtained in connection with sensitization to the hapten diphenylcyclopropenone (DPC). The clonotype was recovered from a man aged 35 to 55 with alopecia areata. Some clones in this sample may be carry-over from other donors' samples.

CDR3 loop: CASSFFTRSSYNEQFF. In DNA form, the CDR3 reads TGTGCCAGCAGTTTTTTCACTAGGAGCTCCTACAATGAGCAGTTCTTC. V is TRBV27 and J is TRBJ2-1, with a weak D call TRBD2 (5 bases). Per the germline V gene, CDR1 is MNHEY and CDR2 is SMNVEV (reference sequence). V gave up 3 bases and J gave up 0 bases, with 12 bases separating them. The CDR3 is made up of 16 amino acids.